These T cell receptor beta chains were read from a single sample in a study of T-cell reconstitution after alpha-beta-depleted transplantation in children. TCRdb redid the calling of the PCR reads with MiXCR, one entry per CDR3 protein. The sample carries about 200,000 distinct CDR3 sequences, roughly 6.6% recorded once. The material was PBMCs, obtained before TCRalphabeta/CD19-depleted stem cell transplant. These receptors originate from a boy between 2 and 10 years old with acute lymphoblastic leukemia, due to receive a stem cell transplant. Both conserved end residues are part of each CDR3. D genes are given only for firm matches. Part of the rows lack a size; the others show once, few, many or a class for expanded clones.

TRBV15	TRBD1	TRBJ2-7	many	TGTGCCACCAGCAGAGATACCGGGACAGTCGTCTTC	CATSRDTGTVVF
TRBV5-6	TRBD2	TRBJ2-7	-	TGTGCCAGCAGTTTTAGCGGGACTTCTACCTACGAGCAGTACTTC	CASSFSGTSTYEQYF
TRBV9	-	TRBJ2-7	many	TGTGCCAGCAGCTCAGGGGTTAGCACGATAGAGCAGTACTTC	CASSSGVSTIEQYF
TRBV29-1	-	TRBJ2-2	many	TGCAGCGTGGGGAAGACCGGGGAGCTGTTTTTT	CSVGKTGELFF
TRBV7-9	-	TRBJ2-5	many	TGTGCCAGCAGCCCCCCCCGCCAAGAGACCCAGTACTTC	CASSPPRQETQYF
TRBV20-1	TRBD1	TRBJ2-1	-	TGCAGATGGGACAGGGGGCTCAATGAGCAGTTCTTC	CRWDRGLNEQFF
TRBV7-2	TRBD2	TRBJ2-1	many	TGTGCCAGCAGCCAGAGCGGGAGTTCCTACAATGAGCAGTTCTTC	CASSQSGSSYNEQFF
TRBV28	-	TRBJ1-1	-	TGTGCCAGCAGCCGGGACACGAGTCCAATCATGAACACTGAAGCTTTCTTT	CASSRDTSPIMNTEAFF
TRBV5-1	-	TRBJ2-1	many	TGCGCCAGCAGTCCCGTGGGGGACGTGAACAATGAGCAGTTCTTC	CASSPVGDVNNEQFF
TRBV28	-	TRBJ1-1	many	TGTGCCAGCAGTTTGACGGATATGAACACTGAAGCTTTCTTT	CASSLTDMNTEAFF
TRBV7-2	-	TRBJ2-7	many	TGTGCCAGCAGCTTAGCGTTACAGTCAACCGAGCAGTACTTC	CASSLALQSTEQYF
TRBV10-3	-	TRBJ2-5	many	TGTGCCATCAGTGAGGAGGCGGGTTTTGGGGAGACCCAGTACTTC	CAISEEAGFGETQYF
TRBV4-2	TRBD2	TRBJ2-1	many	TGTGCCAGCAGCCAACGGGCGGGACTAGGGAGTGGGAATGAGCAGTTCTTC	CASSQRAGLGSGNEQFF
TRBV6-5	-	TRBJ1-2	many	TGTGCCAGCAGTCCTGTTCAGGGCTATGGCTACACCTTC	CASSPVQGYGYTF
TRBV28	-	TRBJ1-5	many	TGTGCCAGCAGTATCAGGCAGAGGAATCAGCCCCAGCATTTT	CASSIRQRNQPQHF
TRBV5-1	-	TRBJ2-1	-	TGCGCCAGCAGCTTGGCCCAGGCTGGGGATGAGCAGTTCTTC	CASSLAQAGDEQFF
TRBV7-9	TRBD1	TRBJ1-5	many	TGTGCCAGCAGCTTAGAGACGACAGGGGGATATCAGCCCCAGCATTTT	CASSLETTGGYQPQHF
TRBV20-1	TRBD1	TRBJ2-3	many	TGCAGTGCCCCGGACAGGGGCGAGCAGTATTTT	CSAPDRGEQYF
TRBV12-3/TRBV12-4	-	TRBJ1-5	many	TGTGCCAGCAGTTTTAGTGGACGAAATCAGCCCCAGCATTTT	CASSFSGRNQPQHF
TRBV3-1	TRBD2	TRBJ2-7	many	TGTGCCAGCAGCCATGGCCTTATAGCGGGGGCTTCCTACGAGCAGTACTTC	CASSHGLIAGASYEQYF
TRBV5-1	TRBD1	TRBJ2-2	-	TGCGCCAGCAGCTCCGGGACAGGTTCTATGGTGACCGGGGAGCTGTTTTTT	CASSSGTGSMVTGELFF
TRBV9	-	TRBJ2-6	few	TGTGCCAGCAGCGCAGCCCCCGGACGGAGCCACCCTGCTGGTGCCAACGTCCTGACTTTC	CASSAAPGRSHPAGANVLTF
TRBV29-1	-	TRBJ1-5	-	TGCAGCGTTGAGGGGGGTAGGCAGCCCCAGCATTTT	CSVEGGRQPQHF
TRBV11-2	TRBD2	TRBJ2-7	many	TGTGCCAGCAGCCCTCGGACTAGCGGGTATCATGGAGAGCAGTACTTC	CASSPRTSGYHGEQYF
TRBV28	-	TRBJ1-5	many	TGTGCCAGCAGCGCGCCAGGGCGGTCTCAGGATCAGCCCCAGCATTTT	CASSAPGRSQDQPQHF
TRBV4-3	-	TRBJ2-3	many	TGCGCCAGCAGCCAAGAAATGGCAACAGATACGCAGTATTTT	CASSQEMATDTQYF
TRBV6-1	TRBD2	TRBJ2-1	-	TGTGCCAGCAGTGAAGAGGTCAGCGGGGGGGCGGGATCCTACAATGAGCAGTTCTTC	CASSEEVSGGAGSYNEQFF
TRBV28	TRBD2	TRBJ2-7	many	TGTGCCAGCAGATACGGACTAGCGGGAGGATCCGAGCAGTACTTC	CASRYGLAGGSEQYF
TRBV20-1	TRBD1	TRBJ2-7	many	TGCAGTGTCCCGACCGACAGGGCCTACGAGCAGTACTTC	CSVPTDRAYEQYF
TRBV6-4	TRBD1	TRBJ2-4	-	TGTACCAGCAGTTCGGACAGGGGGCCCACCGGGTCCAAAAACATTCAGTACTTC	CTSSSDRGPTGSKNIQYF
TRBV14	-	TRBJ1-3	many	TGTGCCAGCAGCCAGGGTAAGGGGAAGCCACACTCTGGAAACACCATATATTTT	CASSQGKGKPHSGNTIYF
TRBV10-3	-	TRBJ2-3	many	TGTGCCATCAGTGAGTACCCTCCGGAGTACACAGATACGCAGTATTTT	CAISEYPPEYTDTQYF
TRBV12-3/TRBV12-4	TRBD2	TRBJ2-1	many	TGTGCCAGCAGTTCTCTGACTAGCGGGAGAGGTAATGAGCAGTTCTTC	CASSSLTSGRGNEQFF
TRBV7-9	-	TRBJ2-3	-	TGTGCCAGCAGCTTAGTTGGGGGCCCGGGCACAGATACGCAGTATTTT	CASSLVGGPGTDTQYF